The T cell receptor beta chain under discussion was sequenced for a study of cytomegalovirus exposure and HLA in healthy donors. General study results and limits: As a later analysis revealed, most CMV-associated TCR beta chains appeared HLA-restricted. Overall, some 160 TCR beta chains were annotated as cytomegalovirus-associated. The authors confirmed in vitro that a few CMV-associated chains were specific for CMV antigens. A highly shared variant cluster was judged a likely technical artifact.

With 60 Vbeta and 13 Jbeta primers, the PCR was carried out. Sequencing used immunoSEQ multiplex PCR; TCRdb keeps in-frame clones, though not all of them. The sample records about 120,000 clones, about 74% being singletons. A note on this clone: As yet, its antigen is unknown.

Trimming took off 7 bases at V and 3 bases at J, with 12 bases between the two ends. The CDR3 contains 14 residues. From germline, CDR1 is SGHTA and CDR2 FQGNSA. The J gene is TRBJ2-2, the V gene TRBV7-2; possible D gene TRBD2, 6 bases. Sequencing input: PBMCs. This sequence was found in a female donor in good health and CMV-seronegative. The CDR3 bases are TGTGCCAGCAACAACGGGGGAGACACCGGGGAGCTGTTTTTT. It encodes CASNNGGDTGELFF.